The 5 T cell receptor beta chains below all came from one sample that was sequenced in a study of shared clonotypes between healthy human individuals. The repertoire was sequenced with immunoSEQ multiplex PCR; TCRdb's copy has only in-frame clones and lacks some. The sample holds more than 2,000,000 clones, roughly nine tenths seen once. Input material: naive CD4+ T cells sorted from blood. Subset: CD45RA+ positively selected. Receptors originate from a man between 18 and 35 years old in good health.

This rearrangement joins TRBV29-1 to TRBJ2-3, with D possibly being TRBD1 (5 bases). In germline, CDR1 is SQVTM, CDR2 ANQGSEA. V gave up 7 bases and J gave up 0 bases, with 8 bases separating them. The CDR3 loop spans 12 amino acids. The CDR3 here is CSDRQSTDTQYF. The DNA for the CDR3 is TGCAGCGACAGACAGAGCACAGATACGCAGTATTTT.

The CDR3 spells CAISESGTGVNYGYTF. The CDR3 region has the DNA TGTGCCATCAGTGAGTCAGGGACAGGAGTGAACTATGGCTACACCTTC. The chain couples TRBV10-3 to TRBJ1-2; 8 nucleotides align to TRBD1. Germline values: CDR1 ENHRY, CDR2 SYGVKD. The CDR3 spans 16 residues. V lost 0 bases to trimming and J lost 2 bases; unmatched junction nucleotides: 5.

The rearrangement uses TRBV4-1 and TRBJ2-7; 11 bases are shared with TRBD2. CDR3 length equals 15 residues. Germline V gives CDR1 MGHRA, CDR2 YSYEKL. V trimming: 3 bases; J trimming: 4 bases; junction bases outside the gene matches: 5. The CDR3: CASSQTLAGVYEQYF. CDR3 in DNA: TGCGCCAGCAGCCAGACACTAGCGGGAGTGTACGAGCAGTACTTC.

The V gene is TRBV19, the J gene TRBJ1-2, with 7 nucleotides matching TRBD1. Unmatched junction bases numbered 2, after V lost 7 bases and J lost 0 bases. From germline, CDR1 is LNHDA and CDR2 SQIVND (reference sequence). This CDR3 region has 13 residues. The CDR3 sequence: CASNRGTNYGYTF. The CDR3, as DNA: TGTGCCAGTAACAGGGGAACTAACTATGGCTACACCTTC.

The chain uses TRBV2 and TRBJ2-3; 7 positions match TRBD2. V dropped 2 bases and J dropped 1; count of bases not matched to a gene: 3. Germline CDR1 is SNHLY and CDR2 is FYNNEI. This CDR3 contains 15 residues. Written as DNA, the CDR3 is TGTGCCAGCAGTGAAACAGGACTAGGCACAGATACGCAGTATTTT. It codes for CASSETGLGTDTQYF.